Presented here are 8 T cell receptor beta chains from one specimen sequenced in a study of glioma-infiltrating T cells. Amplification of TCR alpha and beta CDR3 regions from RNA used iRepertoire nested multiplex PCR. TCRdb called the multiplex PCR reads again in MiXCR, with one record for every CDR3 protein. The sample records more than 110,000 distinct CDR3 sequences, around 42% being singletons. The sequenced material came from glioma tissue, nonneoplastic brain tissue, or PBMCs (not recorded which). These TCRs come from a human donor with low-grade glioma or glioblastoma, undergoing nonglioma brain surgery, or in good health (not recorded which).

This chain joins TRBV20-1 and TRBJ1-1; 7 nucleotides match TRBD1. Germline CDR1 is DFQATT and CDR2 is SNEGSKA (reference sequence). The V gene end was trimmed by 3 bases and the J gene end by 8 bases; junction bases not matched to a gene: 12. The CDR3 extends over 14 amino acids. Here the CDR3 reads CSARENPGQNEAFF. CDR3 in DNA: TGCAGTGCTAGGGAAAATCCGGGACAGAACGAAGCTTTCTTT.

This clonotype was picked up a small number of times. The chain recombines TRBV20-1 with TRBJ2-5; the match to TRBD2 covers 15 bases. The CDR3 spans 16 residues. The V and J ends lost 5 bases and 1 base, in that order; junction bases with no gene match: 5. CDR1 and CDR2 (germline): DFQATT, SNEGSKA (reference sequence). CDR3 sequence reads: CSAGGTSGRLQETQYF. The DNA for the CDR3 is TGCAGTGCTGGGGGGACTAGCGGGAGGCTCCAAGAGACCCAGTACTTC.

The CDR3 region is CASRTTGRSEAFF. The CDR3 DNA is TGTGCCAGCAGAACCACAGGGAGATCTGAAGCTTTCTTT. This rearrangement joins TRBV6-2 or TRBV6-3 to TRBJ1-1, with a tentative D call TRBD1 (6 bases). CDR1 MNHEY and CDR2 SVGEGT come from the germline V gene. Trimming removed 6 bases at V and 6 bases at J, with 14 bases between. The CDR3 sequence is 13 residues long.

Only a few counts were recorded for this clonotype. The chain employs TRBV6-6 and TRBJ1-3, with D unresolved. V lost 0 bases, J lost 2 bases, and 5 bases lay in between. CDR1 is MNHNY and CDR2 is SVGAGI in the germline V gene (reference sequence). This CDR3 has 14 residues. CDR3 amino acids: CASSYSRAGNTIYF. Here the CDR3 DNA reads TGTGCCAGCAGTTACTCGAGGGCTGGAAACACCATATATTTT.

Details on this clonotype: One junction end does not reproduce the germline sequence, and a read error may be involved. The chain combines TRBV19 with TRBJ1-1, with 8 nucleotides matching TRBD1. The CDR3 totals 14 residues. CDR1 is LNHDA and CDR2 is SQIVND in the germline V gene (reference sequence). Written as DNA, the CDR3 is TGTGCCAGTAGGTGGGACAGGATGAACACTGAAGCTCTCTTT. Protein product: CASRWDRMNTEALF.

The sample holds one count of this clonotype. V gene TRBV5-6 combines with J gene TRBJ1-1; D not resolved. The germline V gene encodes CDR1 SGHDT and CDR2 YYEEEE. CDR3 size: 13 residues. V shed 0 bases and J shed 4 bases, with 7 bases lying between them. As DNA, the CDR3 is TGTGCCAGCAGCTTGGGGATCACCACTGAAGCTTTCTTT. Translation: CASSLGITTEAFF.

This clonotype was seen a handful of times. The V call is TRBV6-2 or TRBV6-3, the J call TRBJ1-5; the D is unclear. Trimming left V 2 bases short and J 0 bases short, with 5 bases between. The CDR3 totals 14 residues. Per the germline V gene, CDR1 is MNHEY and CDR2 is SVGEGT. The CDR3 region is CASSYGYSNQPQHF. The CDR3 coding sequence is TGTGCCAGCAGTTACGGTTATAGCAATCAGCCCCAGCATTTT.

This clonotype has just a few counts. The rearrangement joins TRBV6-1 to TRBJ1-2; the match to TRBD1 covers 7 bases. Germline CDR1 reads MNHNS; CDR2 reads SASEGT. V shed 7 bases and J 5 bases; nucleotides not matched to a gene: 10. The CDR3 consists of 14 residues. CDR3 bases: TGTGCCAGCACCTCCGGGACAGAAGGATATGGCTACACCTTC. It is translated as CASTSGTEGYGYTF.